This is a list of T cell receptor beta chains from one sample in a study of blood T cell repertoires in COVID-19. Profiling relied on immunoSEQ multiplex PCR, and the TCRdb table lists in-frame clones only, not all of them. In the table there are about 190,000 clones, 84% of which are singletons. Sequenced: peripheral blood. Receptors originate from a woman aged 65 to 85 with active or convalescent COVID-19. Each CDR3 is given with its conserved first and last residue. Each record gives: D gene, J gene, clone size, V gene, CDR3 protein, CDR3 DNA. The D gene is left open where the match is weak. Part of the rows lack a size; the others show once, few, many or a class for expanded clones.

TRBD2,TRBJ2-5,once,TRBV25-1,CASSGGTSGNVWQETQYF,TGTGCCAGCAGTGGGGGGACTAGCGGGAATGTTTGGCAAGAGACCCAGTACTTC
.,TRBJ1-2,once,TRBV5-4,CASRAGYNYGYTF,TGTGCCAGCCGGGCAGGGTATAACTATGGCTACACCTTC
.,TRBJ2-3,once,TRBV5-1,CASSLLSSLTDTQYF,TGCGCCAGCAGCTTGTTGTCTAGCTTAACAGATACGCAGTATTTT
.,TRBJ2-5,.,TRBV9,CASSGGGAGRQTQYF,TGTGCCAGCAGCGGCGGCGGGGCAGGGAGGCAGACCCAGTACTTC
.,TRBJ2-3,.,TRBV2,CASNGRGIADTQYF,TGTGCCAGCAATGGCAGGGGTATTGCAGATACGCAGTATTTT
.,TRBJ2-3,.,TRBV28,CASSLYTPTHTDTQYF,TGTGCCAGCAGTTTATATACCCCCACACACACAGATACGCAGTATTTT
.,TRBJ2-7,once,TRBV2,CASSKEGSGNYEQYF,TGTGCCAGCAGTAAGGAGGGTAGCGGAAACTACGAGCAGTACTTC
TRBD1,TRBJ2-7,.,TRBV7-9,CASSPRYVGQDYEQYF,TGTGCCAGCAGCCCCAGGTATGTTGGACAGGACTACGAGCAGTACTTC
.,TRBJ1-5,few,TRBV28,CASSLRSGGVWQPQHF,TGTGCCAGCAGTTTACGATCCGGGGGTGTGTGGCAGCCCCAGCATTTT
.,TRBJ2-7,.,TRBV10-2,CASSERSHPLSNEQYF,TGCGCCAGCAGTGAGAGGAGCCACCCTCTTAGCAACGAGCAGTACTTC
TRBD1,TRBJ1-2,.,TRBV5-4,CASSPSFDRDAVYGYTF,TGTGCCAGCAGCCCATCTTTTGACAGGGACGCGGTCTATGGCTACACCTTC
.,TRBJ1-2,.,TRBV19,CASSMLGSYGYTF,TGTGCCAGTAGTATGCTAGGGAGCTATGGCTACACCTTC
.,TRBJ2-7,once,TRBV3-1/TRBV3-2,CASSQGGSGEQYF,TGTGCCAGCAGCCAAGGAGGGTCTGGGGAGCAGTACTTC
.,TRBJ1-1,few,TRBV10-3,CAIRSQGRGNTEAFF,TGTGCCATCAGAAGCCAAGGTAGGGGTAACACTGAAGCTTTCTTT
TRBD1,TRBJ2-2,.,TRBV6-1,CASSETLGGWGTGELFF,TGTGCCAGCAGTGAAACCTTAGGGGGCTGGGGCACCGGGGAGCTGTTTTTT
.,TRBJ2-1,once,TRBV28,CASLPGDSYNEQFF,TGTGCCAGCCTCCCGGGGGACTCCTACAATGAGCAGTTCTTC
.,TRBJ1-5,.,TRBV10-3,CAISDNGQPQHF,TGTGCCATCAGTGATAATGGCCAGCCCCAGCATTTT
.,TRBJ2-3,.,TRBV5-1,CASSLGAPGGSDTQYF,TGCGCCAGCAGCTTGGGGGCCCCAGGCGGGTCAGATACGCAGTATTTT
.,TRBJ1-4,.,TRBV5-1,CASSLVTGATNEKLFF,TGCGCCAGCAGCTTGGTTACGGGTGCAACTAATGAAAAACTGTTTTTT
.,TRBJ2-7,.,TRBV6-6,CASRRVYEQYF,TGTGCCAGCAGGAGGGTGTACGAGCAGTACTTC
TRBD1,TRBJ2-3,.,TRBV20-1,CSASPEDRVRFSDTQYF,TGCAGTGCTAGTCCGGAGGACAGGGTTAGATTTTCGGATACGCAGTATTTT
.,TRBJ2-2,few,TRBV7-6,CASSLGTDYTGELFF,TGTGCCAGCAGCTTAGGGACGGACTACACCGGGGAGCTGTTTTTT
.,TRBJ2-1,.,TRBV7-6,CASSLGRDGAYNEQFF,TGTGCCAGCAGCTTAGGTAGGGATGGGGCTTACAATGAGCAGTTCTTC
.,TRBJ2-2,.,TRBV5-1,CASLGGSTGELFF,TGCGCCAGCCTAGGTGGGAGCACCGGGGAGCTGTTTTTT
.,TRBJ2-4,.,TRBV6-1,CASSDRAKNIQYF,TGTGCCAGCAGTGACAGGGCCAAAAACATTCAGTACTTC
TRBD2,TRBJ2-4,.,TRBV4-1,CASSQDSMAVAGGARANIQYF,TGCGCCAGCAGCCAAGATAGTATGGCCGTAGCGGGAGGGGCCAGAGCCAACATTCAGTACTTC
TRBD1,TRBJ2-7,.,TRBV6-1,CASSDLGQGPPYEQYF,TGTGCCAGCAGTGATCTGGGACAGGGGCCCCCCTACGAGCAGTACTTC
TRBD1,TRBJ1-3,.,TRBV5-1,CASSLVQGAGNTIYF,TGCGCCAGCAGCTTGGTTCAGGGGGCGGGAAACACCATATATTTT
.,TRBJ1-3,.,TRBV19,CASSIDDYSGNTIYF,TGTGCCAGTAGTATTGATGACTACTCTGGAAACACCATATATTTT
TRBD2,TRBJ2-5,.,TRBV7-2,CASSLSTSGSIETQYF,TGTGCCAGCAGCTTAAGTACTAGCGGGAGTATAGAGACCCAGTACTTC
.,TRBJ2-5,.,TRBV7-9,CASSLDPGRETQYF,TGTGCCAGCAGCTTAGATCCAGGAAGGGAGACCCAGTACTTC
TRBD1,TRBJ1-1,.,TRBV19,CASSIVLGTGARNTEAFF,TGTGCCAGTAGTATAGTCTTAGGGACAGGGGCACGGAACACTGAAGCTTTCTTT
.,TRBJ1-5,.,TRBV19,CASSRNRQGDQPQHF,TGTGCCAGTAGCAGAAACCGCCAGGGCGATCAGCCCCAGCATTTT